Presented here are 3 T cell receptor beta chains from one specimen sequenced in a study of regulatory T cells in long-lasting Graves disease. Described time point: persistent/refractory GD, antithyroid drugs over 5 years with positive TRAb. RNA isolated from PBMCs was used to make the TCR library. The TCR beta library used iRepertoire HTBI primers with Arm-PCR amplification of CDR3. A single record per CDR3 protein comes from TCRdb applying MiXCR to the multiplex PCR reads. The data contain a few hundred thousand distinct CDR3 sequences, around 23% of them singletons. The source was peripheral blood mononuclear cells (PBMCs), collected when the disease was refractory, from a patient treated with antithyroid drugs. Receptors originate from a female donor with Graves disease.

Worth noting for this clonotype: A much larger clonotype is one base distant, so this may be a read error. The chain combines TRBV20-1 with TRBJ2-5; tentatively, D is TRBD2 (7 bases). Germline-derived CDR1 and CDR2 are DFQATT and SNEGSKA (reference sequence). CDR3 length: 13 amino acids. V was cut by 6 bases and J by 5 bases, with 16 bases left in between. For the CDR3, the DNA is TGCAGTGCCGCCGGCGGGGGCGGTGAGACCCAGTACTTC. Its protein is CSAAGGGGETQYF.

This clonotype showed up just a few times. This chain joins TRBV7-2 and TRBJ2-4, with D unresolved. CDR3 length: 13 amino acids. Trimming shortened V by 6 bases and J by 1 base, and 7 bases separated the two germline ends. CDR1 SGHTA and CDR2 FQGNSA come from the germline V gene. For the CDR3, the DNA is TGTGCCAGCAGGAATTGGGCCAAAAACATTCAGTACTTC. This translates into CASRNWAKNIQYF.

This clonotype was seen a handful of times. The chain recombines TRBV6-1 with TRBJ2-2; TRBD2 matches at 11 bases. The V gene's germline CDR1 is MNHNS and CDR2 SASEGT. This CDR3 is built from 16 residues. Losses at the gene ends were 7 bases for V and 5 bases for J; bases not matched to a gene: 9. The CDR3 sequence is CASTSLAGVETGELFF. For the CDR3, the DNA is TGTGCCAGCACCTCACTAGCGGGAGTCGAGACCGGGGAGCTGTTTTTT.